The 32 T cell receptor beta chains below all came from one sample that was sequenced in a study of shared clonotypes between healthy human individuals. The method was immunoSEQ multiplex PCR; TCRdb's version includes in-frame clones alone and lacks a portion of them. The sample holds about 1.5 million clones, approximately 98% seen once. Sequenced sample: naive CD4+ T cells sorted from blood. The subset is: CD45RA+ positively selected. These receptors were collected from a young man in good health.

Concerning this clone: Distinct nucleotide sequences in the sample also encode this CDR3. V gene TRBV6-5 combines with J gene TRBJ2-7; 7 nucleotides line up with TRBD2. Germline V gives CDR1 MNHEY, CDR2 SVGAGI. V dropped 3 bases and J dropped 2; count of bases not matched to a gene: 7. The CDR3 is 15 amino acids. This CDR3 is CASSYSSGLTYEQYF. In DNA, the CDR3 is TGTGCCAGCAGTTATTCATCGGGACTAACCTACGAGCAGTACTTC.

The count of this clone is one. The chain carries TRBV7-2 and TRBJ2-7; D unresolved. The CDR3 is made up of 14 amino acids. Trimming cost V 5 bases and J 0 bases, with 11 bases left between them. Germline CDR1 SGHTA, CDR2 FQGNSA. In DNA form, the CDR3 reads TGTGCCAGCAGCCCTAGGTGGACCTCCTACGAGCAGTACTTC. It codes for CASSPRWTSYEQYF.

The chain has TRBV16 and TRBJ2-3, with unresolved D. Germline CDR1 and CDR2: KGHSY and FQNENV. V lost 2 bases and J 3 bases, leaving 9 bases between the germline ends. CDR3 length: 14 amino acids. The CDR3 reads CASSQRMETDTQYF. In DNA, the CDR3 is TGTGCCAGCAGCCAAAGAATGGAGACAGATACGCAGTATTTT.

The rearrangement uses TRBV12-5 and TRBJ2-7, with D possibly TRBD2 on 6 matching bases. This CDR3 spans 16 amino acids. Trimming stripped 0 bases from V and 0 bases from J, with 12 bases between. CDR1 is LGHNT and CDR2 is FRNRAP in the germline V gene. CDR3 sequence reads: CASGLVHGGISYEQYF. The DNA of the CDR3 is TGTGCTAGTGGTTTGGTACATGGCGGGATCTCCTACGAGCAGTACTTC.

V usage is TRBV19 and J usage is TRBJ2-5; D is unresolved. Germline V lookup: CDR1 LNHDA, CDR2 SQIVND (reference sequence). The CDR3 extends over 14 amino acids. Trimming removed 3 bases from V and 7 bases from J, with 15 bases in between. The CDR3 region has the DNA TGTGCCAGTAGTATGGGTGGCTCCCTCTCGACCCAGTACTTC. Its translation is CASSMGGSLSTQYF.

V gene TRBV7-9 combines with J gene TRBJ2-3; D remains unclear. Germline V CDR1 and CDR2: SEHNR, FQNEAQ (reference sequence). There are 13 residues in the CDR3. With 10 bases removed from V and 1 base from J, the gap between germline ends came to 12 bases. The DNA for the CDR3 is TGTGCCATCCCCCACCCCCGCACAGATACGCAGTATTTT. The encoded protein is CAIPHPRTDTQYF.

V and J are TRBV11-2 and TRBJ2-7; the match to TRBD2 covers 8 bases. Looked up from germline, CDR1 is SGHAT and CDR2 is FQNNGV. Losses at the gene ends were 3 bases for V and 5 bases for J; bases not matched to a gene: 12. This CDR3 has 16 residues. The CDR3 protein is CASSFMTLSGADEQYF. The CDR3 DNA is TGTGCCAGCAGCTTCATGACCCTTAGCGGGGCGGACGAGCAGTACTTC. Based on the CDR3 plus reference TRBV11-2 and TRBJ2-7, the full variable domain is EAGVAQSPRYKIIEKRQSVAFWCNPISGHATLYWYQQILGQGPKLLIQFQNNGVVDDSQLPKDRFSAERLKGVDSTLKIQPAKLEDSAVYLCASSFMTLSGADEQYFGPGTRLTVT.

For the CDR3, the DNA is TGTGCCAGCGCACACTACTACGAGCAGTACTTC. This sequence encodes CASAHYYEQYF. The rearrangement joins TRBV28 to TRBJ2-7; D remains unclear. V was shortened by 8 bases and J by 3 bases, with 8 bases between the two germline ends. Germline V gene data show CDR1 as MDHEN and CDR2 as SYDVKM. This CDR3 region has 11 residues.

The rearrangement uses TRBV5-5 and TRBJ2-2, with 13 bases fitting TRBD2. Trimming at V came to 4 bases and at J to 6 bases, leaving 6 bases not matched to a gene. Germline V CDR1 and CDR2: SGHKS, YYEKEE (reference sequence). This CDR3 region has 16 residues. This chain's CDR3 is CASSKLAGGPPGELFF. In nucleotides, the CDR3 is TGTGCCAGCAGCAAACTAGCGGGAGGGCCCCCCGGGGAGCTGTTTTTT.

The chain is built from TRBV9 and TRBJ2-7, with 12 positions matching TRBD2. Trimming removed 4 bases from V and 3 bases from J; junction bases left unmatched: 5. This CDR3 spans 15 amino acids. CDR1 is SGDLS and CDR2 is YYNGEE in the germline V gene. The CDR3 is CASSTQGLAGYEQYF. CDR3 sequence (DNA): TGTGCCAGCAGCACCCAGGGACTAGCGGGCTACGAGCAGTACTTC.

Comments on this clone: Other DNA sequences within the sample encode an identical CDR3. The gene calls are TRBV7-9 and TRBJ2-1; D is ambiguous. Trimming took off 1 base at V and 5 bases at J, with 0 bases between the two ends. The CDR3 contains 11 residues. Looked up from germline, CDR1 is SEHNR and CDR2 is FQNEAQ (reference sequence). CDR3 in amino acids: CASSLDNEQFF. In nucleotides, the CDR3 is TGTGCCAGCAGCTTAGACAATGAGCAGTTCTTC.

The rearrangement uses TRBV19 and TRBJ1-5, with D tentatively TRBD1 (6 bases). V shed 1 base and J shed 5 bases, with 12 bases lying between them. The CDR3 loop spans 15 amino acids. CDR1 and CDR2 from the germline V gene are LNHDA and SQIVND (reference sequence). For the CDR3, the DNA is TGTGCCAGTAGTATAGTACAGGGCGAGGATCAGCCCCAGCATTTT. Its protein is CASSIVQGEDQPQHF.

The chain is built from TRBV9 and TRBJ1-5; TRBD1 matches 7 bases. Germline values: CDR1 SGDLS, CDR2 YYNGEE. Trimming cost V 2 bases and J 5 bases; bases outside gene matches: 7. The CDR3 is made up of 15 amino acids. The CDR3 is CASSVDGTAYQPQHF. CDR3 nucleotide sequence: TGTGCCAGCAGCGTGGACGGGACAGCCTATCAGCCCCAGCATTTT.

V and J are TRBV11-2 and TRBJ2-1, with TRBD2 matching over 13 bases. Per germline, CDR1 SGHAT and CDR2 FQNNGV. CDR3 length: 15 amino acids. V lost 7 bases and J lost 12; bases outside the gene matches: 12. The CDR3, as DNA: TGTGCCAGCACAAACTTTAGGACTAGCGGGAGCGGGCAGTTCTTC. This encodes CASTNFRTSGSGQFF.

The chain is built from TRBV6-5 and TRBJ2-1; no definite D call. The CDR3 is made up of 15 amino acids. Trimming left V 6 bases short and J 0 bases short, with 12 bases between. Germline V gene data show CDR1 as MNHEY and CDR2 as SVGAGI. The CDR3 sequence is CASSPSESSYNEQFF. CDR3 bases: TGTGCCAGCAGCCCCTCTGAGAGCTCCTACAATGAGCAGTTCTTC.

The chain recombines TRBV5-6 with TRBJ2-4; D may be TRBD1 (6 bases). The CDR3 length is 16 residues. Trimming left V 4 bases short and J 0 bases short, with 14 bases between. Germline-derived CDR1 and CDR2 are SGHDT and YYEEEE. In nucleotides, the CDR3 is TGTGCCAGCAGCCGAACTAGGGACATAGCCAAAAACATTCAGTACTTC. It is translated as CASSRTRDIAKNIQYF.

The CDR3 loop reads CSLSRGLGETQYF. CDR3 DNA: TGCAGCCTCTCAAGGGGGCTGGGAGAGACCCAGTACTTC. V gene TRBV29-1 combines with J gene TRBJ2-5; 7 nucleotides match TRBD1. The CDR3 length is 13 residues. V gave up 8 bases and J gave up 4 bases; unmatched junction bases: 10. CDR1 and CDR2 from the germline V gene are SQVTM and ANQGSEA.

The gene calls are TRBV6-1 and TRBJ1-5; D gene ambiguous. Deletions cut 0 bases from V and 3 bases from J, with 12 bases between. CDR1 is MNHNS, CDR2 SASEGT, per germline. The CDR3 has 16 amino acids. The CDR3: CASSEATHPINQPQHF. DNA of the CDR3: TGTGCCAGCAGTGAAGCGACCCATCCGATCAATCAGCCCCAGCATTTT.

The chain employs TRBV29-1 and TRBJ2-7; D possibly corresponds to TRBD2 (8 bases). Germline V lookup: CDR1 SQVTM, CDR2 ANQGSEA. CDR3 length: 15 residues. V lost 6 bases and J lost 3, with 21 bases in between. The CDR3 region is CSVAGGVAGLYEQYF. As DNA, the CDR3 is TGCAGCGTAGCAGGGGGGGTAGCGGGACTCTACGAGCAGTACTTC.

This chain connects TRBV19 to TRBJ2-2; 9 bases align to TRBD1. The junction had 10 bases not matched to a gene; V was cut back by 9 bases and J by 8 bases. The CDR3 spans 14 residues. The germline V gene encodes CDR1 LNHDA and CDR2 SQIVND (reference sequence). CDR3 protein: CASKGTGLRGELFF. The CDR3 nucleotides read TGTGCCAGCAAAGGGACAGGGTTAAGGGGGGAGCTGTTTTTT.

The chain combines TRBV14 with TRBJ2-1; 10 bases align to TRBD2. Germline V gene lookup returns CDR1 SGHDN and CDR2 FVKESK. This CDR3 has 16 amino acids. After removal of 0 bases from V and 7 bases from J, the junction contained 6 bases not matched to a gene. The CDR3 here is CASSQDLAGVSNEQFF. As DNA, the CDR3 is TGTGCCAGCAGCCAAGATCTAGCGGGAGTCTCGAATGAGCAGTTCTTC.

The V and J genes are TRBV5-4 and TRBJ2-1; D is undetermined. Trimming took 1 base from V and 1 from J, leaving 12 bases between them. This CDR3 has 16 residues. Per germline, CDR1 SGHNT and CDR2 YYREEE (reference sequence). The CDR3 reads CASSLPGRRSYNEQFF. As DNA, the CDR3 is TGTGCCAGCAGCTTGCCGGGCAGGAGATCCTACAATGAGCAGTTCTTC.

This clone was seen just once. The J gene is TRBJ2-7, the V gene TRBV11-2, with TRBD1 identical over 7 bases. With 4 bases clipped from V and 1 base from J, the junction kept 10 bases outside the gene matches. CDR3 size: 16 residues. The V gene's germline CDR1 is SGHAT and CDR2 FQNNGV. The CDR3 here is CASSSSMGDSSYEQYF. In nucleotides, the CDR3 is TGTGCCAGCAGCTCCTCCATGGGGGACAGTTCCTACGAGCAGTACTTC.

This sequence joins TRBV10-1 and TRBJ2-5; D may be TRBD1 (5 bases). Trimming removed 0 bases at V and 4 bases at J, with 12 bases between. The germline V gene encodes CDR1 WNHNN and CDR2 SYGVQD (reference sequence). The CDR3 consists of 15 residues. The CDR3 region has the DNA TGCGCCAGCAGTGAGTCAGGCAGGGTAGCAGAGACCCAGTACTTC. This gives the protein CASSESGRVAETQYF.

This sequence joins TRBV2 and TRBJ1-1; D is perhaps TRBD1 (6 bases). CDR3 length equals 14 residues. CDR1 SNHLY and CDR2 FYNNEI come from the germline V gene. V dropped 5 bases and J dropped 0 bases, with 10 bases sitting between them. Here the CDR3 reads CASSFQGMNTEAFF. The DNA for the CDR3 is TGTGCCAGCAGTTTTCAGGGGATGAACACTGAAGCTTTCTTT.

CDR3 protein: CASSAQTGTYEQYF. CDR3 in DNA: TGTGCCAGCAGCGCCCAGACAGGGACCTACGAGCAGTACTTC. The V gene is TRBV7-3, the J gene TRBJ2-7; 7 nucleotides match TRBD1. This CDR3 spans 14 amino acids. Germline CDR1 SGHTA, CDR2 FQGTGA. V gave up 5 bases and J gave up 2 bases; unmatched junction bases: 6.

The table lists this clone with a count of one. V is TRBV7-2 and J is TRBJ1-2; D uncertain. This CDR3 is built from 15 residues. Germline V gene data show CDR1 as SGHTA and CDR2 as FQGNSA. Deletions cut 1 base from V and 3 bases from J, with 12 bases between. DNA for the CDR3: TGTGCCAGCAGCTTAGGAATCGGAGTAGACTATGGCTACACCTTC. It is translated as CASSLGIGVDYGYTF.

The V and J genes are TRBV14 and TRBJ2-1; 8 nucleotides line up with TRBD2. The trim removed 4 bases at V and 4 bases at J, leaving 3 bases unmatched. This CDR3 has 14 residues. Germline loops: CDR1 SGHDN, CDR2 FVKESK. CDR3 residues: CASSRLALYNEQFF. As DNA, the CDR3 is TGTGCCAGCAGCCGACTAGCGTTATACAATGAGCAGTTCTTC.

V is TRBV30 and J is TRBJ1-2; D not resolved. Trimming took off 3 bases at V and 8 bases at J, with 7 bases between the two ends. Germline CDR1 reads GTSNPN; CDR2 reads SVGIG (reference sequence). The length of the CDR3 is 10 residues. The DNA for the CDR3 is TGTGCCTGGAGCCCGACCGGCTACACCTTC. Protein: CAWSPTGYTF.

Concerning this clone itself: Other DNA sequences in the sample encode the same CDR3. The CDR3 nucleotides are TGTGCCAGTAGTATGGGCGAGACCCAGTACTTC. It translates to CASSMGETQYF. This rearrangement joins TRBV19 to TRBJ2-5; D is uncertain. The CDR3 loop spans 11 amino acids. V was clipped by 3 bases and J by 5 bases, with 4 bases between them. Germline CDR1 reads LNHDA; CDR2 reads SQIVND (reference sequence).

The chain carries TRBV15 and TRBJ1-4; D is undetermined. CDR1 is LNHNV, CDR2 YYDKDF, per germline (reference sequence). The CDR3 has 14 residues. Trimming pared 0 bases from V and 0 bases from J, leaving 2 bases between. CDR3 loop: CATSRDPTNEKLFF. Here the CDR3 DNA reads TGTGCCACCAGCAGAGATCCAACTAATGAAAAACTGTTTTTT.

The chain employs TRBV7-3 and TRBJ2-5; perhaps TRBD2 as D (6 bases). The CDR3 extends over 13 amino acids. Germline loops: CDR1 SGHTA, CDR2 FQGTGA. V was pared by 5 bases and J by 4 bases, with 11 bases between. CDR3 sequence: CASSRRRGETQYF. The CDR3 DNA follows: TGTGCCAGCAGCCGAAGGCGGGGAGAGACCCAGTACTTC.